This passage covers 30 T cell receptor beta chains from one sample sequenced in a study of T cells in Graves' hyperthyroidism and ophthalmopathy. RNA transcripts yielded amplified TCR beta CDR3 regions. The primer set for the first-round RT-PCR of the TCR CDR3 was HTBI. MiXCR, applied by TCRdb to the multiplex PCR reads, yields one record per CDR3 protein. Of approximately 410,000 distinct CDR3 sequences in the sample, roughly 15% were seen once. Sample: blood. These TCRs come from a woman aged 18-29 years with Graves' hyperthyroidism.

The chain links TRBV5-1 to TRBJ2-7; 7 bases agree with TRBD2. The V gene's germline CDR1 is SGHRS and CDR2 YFSETQ. The CDR3 contains 15 residues. The V segment lost 0 bases and the J segment 3 bases; nucleotides outside the gene matches: 6. DNA of the CDR3: TGCGCCAGCAGCTTGGACGGGAGGCCAATCTACGAGCAGTACTTC. It translates to CASSLDGRPIYEQYF.

This clonotype was detected ten times or more. V and J are TRBV28 and TRBJ1-3, with a possible D match to TRBD1 (6 bases). The V and J ends lost 6 bases and 5 bases respectively, with 11 bases between them. Germline assignment: CDR1 MDHEN and CDR2 SYDVKM. This CDR3 has 13 residues. This CDR3 is CASSSRDRNTIYF. In DNA form, the CDR3 reads TGTGCCAGCAGCAGCCGGGACAGAAACACCATATATTTT.

Here the CDR3 reads CATSDLKGTGEQYF. The CDR3 DNA follows: TGTGCCACCAGTGATTTGAAAGGCACGGGCGAGCAGTACTTC. The chain combines TRBV24-1 with TRBJ2-7; D gene uncertain. The CDR3 contains 14 residues. V was pared by 0 bases and J by 6 bases, with 11 bases between. Germline values: CDR1 KGHDR, CDR2 SFDVKD.

V usage is TRBV15 and J usage is TRBJ2-5, with TRBD1 as a possible D gene (6 bases). The CDR3 totals 14 residues. CDR1 is LNHNV and CDR2 is YYDKDF in the germline V gene (reference sequence). Trimming left V 3 bases short and J 3 bases short, with 11 bases between. CDR3: CATSRATGEETQYF. In DNA, the CDR3 is TGTGCCACCAGCAGGGCGACAGGAGAAGAGACCCAGTACTTC. Using reference TRBV15 and TRBJ2-5 for the parts outside the CDR3, the full variable domain is DAMVIQNPRYQVTQFGKPVTLSCSQTLNHNVMYWYQQKSSQAPKLLFHYYDKDFNNEADTPDNFQSRRPNTSFCFLDIRSPGLGDTAMYLCATSRATGEETQYFGPGTRLLVL.

This chain connects TRBV7-9 to TRBJ2-1; D is uncertain. Germline V gives CDR1 SEHNR, CDR2 FQNEAQ (reference sequence). The CDR3 covers 13 residues. Trimming took off 2 bases at V and 4 bases at J, with 6 bases between the two ends. The CDR3 DNA follows: TGTGCCAGCAGCTTATCCCCATACAATGAGCAGTTCTTC. Its translation: CASSLSPYNEQFF.

Many counts were recorded for this clonotype. The chain combines TRBV7-9 with TRBJ2-5; TRBD2 aligns across 13 bases. In germline, CDR1 is SEHNR, CDR2 FQNEAQ (reference sequence). The J segment lost 1 base and the V segment lost 4 bases, leaving 3 bases of the junction unmatched. The CDR3 length is 16 residues. CDR3 coding DNA: TGTGCCAGCAGCTGGGGACTAGCGGGGCTCCAAGAGACCCAGTACTTC. Encoded protein: CASSWGLAGLQETQYF.

This clonotype was seen many times. The chain carries TRBV12-3 or TRBV12-4 and TRBJ2-7, with TRBD2 matching 13 bases. The CDR3 contains 18 residues. V lost 6 bases, J lost 7 bases, and 18 bases stayed unmatched. CDR3 bases: TGTGCCAGCAGCCGGGACAGCGGACTAGCGGGAGAACTGTGGGAGCAGTACTTC. Its translation: CASSRDSGLAGELWEQYF.

This clonotype has only a few counts. The CDR3: CASSSQTDFMRVTGELFF. The CDR3 DNA follows: TGTGCCAGCAGCTCCCAGACGGACTTTATGCGGGTCACCGGGGAGCTGTTTTTT. The V and J genes are TRBV5-6 and TRBJ2-2; D possibly corresponds to TRBD2 (5 bases). V was trimmed by 3 bases and J by 4 bases, leaving 22 bases between them. The germline V gene has CDR1 SGHDT and CDR2 YYEEEE. The CDR3 contains 18 residues.

This clonotype came up many times. The J gene is TRBJ1-5, the V gene TRBV18; D remains unclear. The V gene's germline CDR1 is KGHSH and CDR2 LQKENI. Between the trimmed V and J ends, which lost 1 base and 7 bases, there was a span of 8 bases. The CDR3 has 13 amino acids. DNA for the CDR3: TGTGCCAGCTCACCACTAGTTAGCCAGCCCCAGCATTTT. Protein product: CASSPLVSQPQHF.

The V gene is TRBV6-5, the J gene TRBJ2-7; D may be TRBD2 (5 bases). Trimming removed 1 base at V and 7 bases at J, with 14 bases between. The CDR3 totals 14 residues. CDR1 and CDR2 from the germline V gene are MNHEY and SVGAGI. The CDR3 DNA sequence: TGTGCCAGCAGTTACTTAGGTCCCACGGGGGAGCAGTACTTC. Its translation is CASSYLGPTGEQYF.

The chain is built from TRBV5-4 and TRBJ1-2; possibly TRBD1 for D (5 bases). V lost 4 bases, J lost 1 base, and 14 bases lay in between. This CDR3 contains 15 residues. Germline-derived CDR1 and CDR2 are SGHNT and YYREEE (reference sequence). CDR3 sequence reads: CASSLPGQGNYGYTF. CDR3 sequence (DNA): TGTGCCAGCAGCCTCCCCGGGCAGGGTAACTATGGCTACACCTTC.

In this sample, this clonotype turned up many times. V and J are TRBV5-1 and TRBJ1-3; 7 nucleotides match TRBD1. CDR3 length: 16 amino acids. Trimming removed 2 bases from V and 2 bases from J; junction bases left unmatched: 7. The V gene's germline CDR1 is SGHRS and CDR2 YFSETQ. The CDR3 DNA follows: TGCGCCAGCAGCTTTGGCCGACAGGGTGCTGGAAACACCATATATTTT. This codes for CASSFGRQGAGNTIYF.

Comment on this clonotype: The CDR3 end shows no conserved phenylalanine or tryptophan, and so a read error is likely. The gene calls are TRBV2 and TRBJ2-1, with 12 bases that match TRBD2. The germline V gene has CDR1 SNHLY and CDR2 FYNNEI. V was clipped by 4 bases and J by 0 bases; unmatched bases: 1. There are 16 residues in the CDR3. The CDR3 spells CASSATSGSSYNEQFC. CDR3 DNA sequence: TGTGCCAGCAGTGCGACTAGCGGGAGCTCCTACAATGAGCAGTTCTGC.

This clonotype was found a few times. This chain uses TRBV12-3 or TRBV12-4 with TRBJ1-2; a possible D gene is TRBD1 (5 bases). This CDR3 has 14 amino acids. The ends were cut back, 7 bases at V and 4 bases at J, with 16 bases in the middle. This chain's CDR3 is CASTHSGRSYGYTF. CDR3 sequence (DNA): TGTGCCAGCACTCATTCGGGACGCAGCTATGGCTACACCTTC.

J is TRBJ2-1 and V is TRBV6-1; weak D call: TRBD2 (6 bases). The CDR3 consists of 15 residues. Germline V gene sequence: CDR1 MNHNS, CDR2 SASEGT. Trimming removed 1 base from V and 0 bases from J, with 7 bases in between. The CDR3 protein is CASSEEEGSYNEQFF. DNA for the CDR3: TGTGCCAGCAGTGAAGAGGAGGGCTCCTACAATGAGCAGTTCTTC.

This clonotype was detected only a few times. The chain uses TRBV28 and TRBJ1-2; the D is unclear. The germline V gene has CDR1 MDHEN and CDR2 SYDVKM. The CDR3 is 16 amino acids. The V and J ends lost 5 bases and 0 bases respectively, with 16 bases between them. CDR3 in amino acids: CASSPMSGNTNYGYTF. In DNA form, the CDR3 reads TGTGCCAGCAGTCCTATGTCGGGGAATACTAACTATGGCTACACCTTC.

With respect to this clonotype: Relative to the germline gene, one junction end is altered; a read error may explain this. V usage is TRBV20-1 and J usage is TRBJ2-2; TRBD2 matches 11 bases. CDR1 DFQATT and CDR2 SNEGSKA come from the germline V gene (reference sequence). This CDR3 region has 16 residues. For the CDR3, the DNA is TGCAGAGCTAGAGATCGGCTAGCGGGAGGCACCGGGGAGCTGTTTTTT. Its protein product is CRARDRLAGGTGELFF.

This clonotype was seen repeatedly, ten times or more. This chain connects TRBV30 to TRBJ1-4, with 8 bases aligning to TRBD1. Germline V gives CDR1 GTSNPN, CDR2 SVGIG (reference sequence). J was trimmed by 5 bases and V by 5 bases; bases with no gene match: 10. This CDR3 is built from 15 residues. CDR3 bases: TGTGCCTGGGGCACCGGGACAGGAGTAAATGAAAAACTGTTTTTT. It yields the protein CAWGTGTGVNEKLFF.

This clonotype was counted a few times. The rearrangement uses TRBV28 and TRBJ2-5; 11 bases are a match to TRBD1. This CDR3 has 14 amino acids. Germline V gene lookup returns CDR1 MDHEN and CDR2 SYDVKM. V was clipped by 2 bases and J by 7 bases; unmatched bases: 3. The CDR3 DNA follows: TGTGCCAGCAGTTTAGGGACAGGGGGGGCGACCCAGTACTTC. Residues: CASSLGTGGATQYF.

A remark on this clonotype: A much bigger clone sits one base away, suggesting this may be a read error. The chain combines TRBV28 with TRBJ2-1; a weak D match, TRBD1 (5 bases). The CDR3 is made up of 13 amino acids. CDR1 is MDHEN and CDR2 is SYDVKM in the germline V gene. Between the trimmed V and J ends, which lost 4 bases and 6 bases, there was a span of 10 bases. The CDR3 DNA is TGTGCCAGCAGTTCTAGGACATGCAATGAGCAGTTCTTC. Encoded protein: CASSSRTCNEQFF.

This clonotype was counted only a few times. The chain has TRBV4-1 and TRBJ2-3, with 12 bases lining up with TRBD2. The V and J ends lost 1 base and 2 bases, in that order; junction bases with no gene match: 1. The CDR3 has 16 amino acids. CDR1 MGHRA and CDR2 YSYEKL come from the germline V gene. This CDR3 reads CASSQGLAGDTDTQYF. The DNA of the CDR3 is TGCGCCAGCAGCCAAGGACTAGCGGGAGACACAGATACGCAGTATTTT.

This clonotype has at least ten counts. V usage is TRBV29-1 and J usage is TRBJ2-7, with D possibly matching TRBD2 (6 bases). Germline-derived CDR1 and CDR2 are SQVTM and ANQGSEA. The CDR3 has 16 amino acids. V lost 2 bases, J lost 0 bases, and 17 bases lay in between. The CDR3 loop reads CSVERDFSAGSYEQYF. CDR3 bases: TGCAGCGTTGAACGGGACTTCTCAGCGGGCTCCTACGAGCAGTACTTC.

This clonotype was recorded many times. The chain combines TRBV6-1 with TRBJ1-5; no reliable D call. The germline V gene has CDR1 MNHNS and CDR2 SASEGT. V lost 8 bases and J 5 bases, leaving 16 bases between the germline ends. This CDR3 spans 14 amino acids. The CDR3 is CASSLAPRDQPQHF. For the CDR3, the DNA is TGTGCCAGCTCCCTAGCGCCTCGGGATCAGCCCCAGCATTTT.

Points on this clonotype: Germline and junction disagree at one end, which may indicate a read error. J is TRBJ2-1 and V is TRBV5-5, with D possibly being TRBD1 (6 bases). Germline V gives CDR1 SGHKS, CDR2 YYEKEE (reference sequence). The CDR3 covers 18 residues. The CDR3 sequence: CASSQPSGQPAAYNEQFF. The DNA of the CDR3 is TGCGCCAGCAGCCAACCCTCGGGACAACCCGCTGCCTACAATGAGCAGTTCTTC.

This clonotype was seen many times. V gene TRBV27 combines with J gene TRBJ2-1; TRBD2 matches 9 bases. The CDR3 is made up of 11 amino acids. V shed 5 bases, J shed 13 bases, and the junction held 3 bases outside the gene matches. CDR1 and CDR2 from the germline V gene are MNHEY and SMNVEV (reference sequence). CDR3 sequence (DNA): TGTGCCAGCAGTCCGGGACTAGCACAGTTCTTC. It specifies CASSPGLAQFF.

This clonotype was picked up a small number of times. The rearrangement links TRBV7-3 to TRBJ1-1; 10 nucleotides agree with TRBD1. Germline trimming cut 5 bases from V and 11 bases from J; bases unmatched to any gene: 5. The germline gives CDR1 SGHTA, CDR2 FQGTGA. The CDR3 has 12 residues. CDR3 nucleotides: TGTGCCAGCAGCCTGGACAGGGGGAGTGCTTTCTTT. Protein product: CASSLDRGSAFF.

The genes are TRBV5-1 and TRBJ1-4, with unresolved D. The CDR3 consists of 14 residues. Trimming took 4 bases from V and 5 from J, leaving 12 bases between them. The germline V gene encodes CDR1 SGHRS and CDR2 YFSETQ. The CDR3 DNA reads as TGCGCCAGCAGCCGAGGGTTCCGGAATGAAAAACTGTTTTTT. It codes for CASSRGFRNEKLFF.

This clonotype was detected many times. The chain has TRBV2 and TRBJ2-5, with D perhaps matching TRBD2 (5 bases). The CDR3 totals 14 residues. The germline V and J ends were trimmed by 5 bases and 4 bases, with 14 bases remaining between them. From germline, CDR1 is SNHLY and CDR2 FYNNEI. Here the CDR3 reads CASSLTRSGETQYF. DNA for the CDR3: TGTGCCAGCAGTCTTACTAGATCTGGAGAGACCCAGTACTTC.

The chain has TRBV20-1 and TRBJ2-7, with a tentative D call TRBD1 (5 bases). The CDR3 has 13 amino acids. Germline assignment: CDR1 DFQATT and CDR2 SNEGSKA (reference sequence). Trimming took off 4 bases at V and 5 bases at J, with 15 bases between the two ends. DNA for the CDR3: TGCAGTGCTACAGTTCCAGGGCTACACGAGCAGTACTTC. It is translated as CSATVPGLHEQYF.

This clonotype occurred many times. The rearrangement links TRBV7-2 to TRBJ2-3, with a possible D match to TRBD2 (7 bases). V shed 1 base and J shed 0 bases, with 14 bases lying between them. Germline V gene data show CDR1 as SGHTA and CDR2 as FQGNSA. This CDR3 is 17 amino acids long. The CDR3 reads CASSLVSAGASTDTQYF. The CDR3 DNA reads as TGTGCCAGCAGCTTAGTATCTGCGGGGGCGAGCACAGATACGCAGTATTTT.